This entry features one T cell receptor (beta chain) sequence. The data stem from a study of blood T cell repertoires in COVID-19. There are 18 residues in the CDR3. CDR1 and CDR2 (germline): SGHRS, YFSETQ. V shed 1 base and J 3 bases; nucleotides not matched to a gene: 13. Method: immunoSEQ multiplex PCR; TCRdb's copy keeps in-frame clones and lacks some. This table holds 150,000 to 200,000 clones, approximately 88% found once. What was sequenced was peripheral blood. The source is a man aged 35 to 55 with acute or convalescent COVID-19. The rearrangement links TRBV5-1 to TRBJ2-7; TRBD2 matches 10 bases. The CDR3 nucleotides read TGCGCCAGCAGCTTGCTCCCTTCCAGCGGGGGGGCCTTCTACGAGCAGTACTTC. Protein product: CASSLLPSSGGAFYEQYF.